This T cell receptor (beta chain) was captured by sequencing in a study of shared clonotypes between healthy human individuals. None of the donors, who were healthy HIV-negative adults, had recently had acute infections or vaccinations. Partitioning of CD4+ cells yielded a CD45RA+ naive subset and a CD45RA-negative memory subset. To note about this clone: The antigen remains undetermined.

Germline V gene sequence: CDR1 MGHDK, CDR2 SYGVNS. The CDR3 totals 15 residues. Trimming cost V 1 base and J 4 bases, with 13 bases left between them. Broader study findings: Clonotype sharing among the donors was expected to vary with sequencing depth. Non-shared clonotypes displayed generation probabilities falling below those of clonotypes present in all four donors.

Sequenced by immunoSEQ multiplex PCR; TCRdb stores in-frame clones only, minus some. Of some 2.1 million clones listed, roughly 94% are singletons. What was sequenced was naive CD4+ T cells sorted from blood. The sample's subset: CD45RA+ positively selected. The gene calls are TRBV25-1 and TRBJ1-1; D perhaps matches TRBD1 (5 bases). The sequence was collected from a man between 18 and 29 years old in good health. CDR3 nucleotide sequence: TGTGCCAGCAGTGAATTCGGGGGAGGGGCCACTGAAGCTTTCTTT. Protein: CASSEFGGGATEAFF.